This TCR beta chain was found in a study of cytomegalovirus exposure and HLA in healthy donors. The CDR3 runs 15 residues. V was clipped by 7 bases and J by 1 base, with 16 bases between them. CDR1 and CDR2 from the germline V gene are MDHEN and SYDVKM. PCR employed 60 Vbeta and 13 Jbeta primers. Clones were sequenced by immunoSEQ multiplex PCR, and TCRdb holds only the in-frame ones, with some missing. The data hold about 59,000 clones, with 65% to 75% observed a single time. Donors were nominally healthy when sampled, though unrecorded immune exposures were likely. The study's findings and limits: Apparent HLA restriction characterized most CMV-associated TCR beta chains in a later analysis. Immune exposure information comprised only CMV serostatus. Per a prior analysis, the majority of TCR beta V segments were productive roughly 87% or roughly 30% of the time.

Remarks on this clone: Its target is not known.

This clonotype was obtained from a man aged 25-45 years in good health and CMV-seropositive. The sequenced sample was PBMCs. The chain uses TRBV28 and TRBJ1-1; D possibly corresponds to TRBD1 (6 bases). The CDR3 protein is CASISQGLPNTEAFF. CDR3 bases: TGTGCCAGCATCTCCCAGGGGTTACCGAACACTGAAGCTTTCTTT.